The rows below give T cell receptor beta chains drawn from one sample of a study of T cells in tumors after PD-1 blockade. Only in-frame clones appear in the TCRdb table, and some are missing; sequencing was by immunoSEQ multiplex PCR. The sample gives about 59,000 clones, over 75% of which show up once; roughly an eighth is in the top ten. The sequencing here drew on PBMCs, taken before anti-PD-1 treatment. The receptors come from a human donor with basal cell carcinoma. The CDR3 runs from the conserved cysteine through the conserved F or W. A D gene is named only where the DNA matches it firmly. The size field is filled for only some rows; it gives once, few, many or a size class.

V gene,D gene,clone size,J gene,CDR3 protein,CDR3 DNA
TRBV14,.,.,TRBJ1-1,CASSHVGGRTEAFF,TGTGCCAGCAGCCACGTCGGAGGGCGGACTGAAGCTTTCTTT
TRBV5-8,.,.,TRBJ1-6,CASSLAVSLHF,TGTGCCAGCAGCTTGGCGGTCTCCCTCCACTTT
TRBV5-1,.,.,TRBJ1-4,CASSLDLRATNEKLFF,TGCGCCAGCAGCTTGGATCTCCGCGCAACTAATGAAAAACTGTTTTTT
TRBV5-3,.,.,TRBJ2-1,CARSLPGTGNEQFF,TGTGCCAGAAGCTTGCCCGGGACTGGCAATGAGCAGTTCTTC
TRBV4-1,.,.,TRBJ2-6,CASRLERGSGANVLTF,TGCGCCAGCAGATTAGAAAGAGGCTCTGGGGCCAACGTCCTGACTTTC
TRBV11-3,.,.,TRBJ1-1,CASSLDDRPRAFF,TGTGCCAGCAGCCTAGACGACCGGCCGAGAGCTTTCTTT
TRBV11-3,.,.,TRBJ2-3,CASTQTPDTDTQYF,TGTGCCAGCACCCAGACCCCAGACACAGATACGCAGTATTTT
TRBV2,TRBD2,.,TRBJ2-1,CASSEVRGGAGEQFF,TGTGCCAGCAGTGAAGTCCGCGGGGGGGCCGGGGAGCAGTTCTTC
TRBV24-1,.,.,TRBJ2-1,CATSERPGEQFF,TGTGCCACCAGTGAGCGGCCAGGCGAGCAGTTCTTC
TRBV4-2,.,.,TRBJ2-5,CASSQDVLNGQETQYF,TGTGCCAGCAGCCAAGATGTTTTAAACGGCCAAGAGACCCAGTACTTC
TRBV6-6,.,.,TRBJ1-1,CASSYLAESTEAFF,TGTGCCAGCAGTTACCTGGCAGAAAGCACTGAAGCTTTCTTT
TRBV3-1/TRBV3-2,.,.,TRBJ1-1,CASSLRDRNTEAFF,TGTGCCAGCAGCCTCCGTGACAGAAACACTGAAGCTTTCTTT
TRBV30,.,once,TRBJ2-3,CAWSVLGTTYTQYF,TGTGCCTGGAGTGTACTGGGGACCACTTATACGCAGTATTTT
TRBV7-9,.,.,TRBJ2-3,CASSPRVTDTQYF,TGTGCCAGCAGCCCCAGGGTCACAGATACGCAGTATTTT
TRBV19,.,few,TRBJ1-6,CASSITGSPLHF,TGTGCCAGTAGTATTACAGGTTCACCCCTCCACTTT
TRBV5-5,.,.,TRBJ1-4,CASSSGPNEKLFF,TGTGCCAGCAGCTCAGGACCTAATGAAAAACTGTTTTTT
TRBV12-3/TRBV12-4,.,.,TRBJ1-1,CASSLSGNTEAFF,TGTGCCAGCAGTTTGTCAGGAAACACTGAAGCTTTCTTT
TRBV2,TRBD1,.,TRBJ1-5,CASRDDRVSNQPQHF,TGTGCCAGCAGGGACGACAGGGTTAGCAATCAGCCCCAGCATTTT
TRBV9,TRBD2,.,TRBJ2-3,CASSPGLAGGEDTQYF,TGTGCCAGCAGCCCAGGACTAGCGGGGGGTGAAGATACGCAGTATTTT
TRBV30,TRBD1,.,TRBJ1-1,CAWSGGQGLLNTEAFF,TGTGCCTGGAGTGGGGGACAGGGGTTGTTGAACACTGAAGCTTTCTTT
TRBV5-1,.,.,TRBJ1-2,CASSLVIGGSLSGYTF,TGCGCCAGCAGCTTGGTGATCGGGGGCAGCCTCAGTGGCTACACCTTC
TRBV12-3/TRBV12-4,TRBD1,.,TRBJ2-7,CASSRNRGYEQYF,TGTGCCAGCAGCCGAAACAGGGGCTACGAGCAGTACTTC
TRBV5-4,TRBD1,.,TRBJ2-7,CASSPDRGTDYEQYF,TGTGCCAGCAGCCCCGACAGGGGGACTGACTACGAGCAGTACTTC
TRBV30,.,.,TRBJ2-3,CAWSRTYNTQYF,TGTGCCTGGAGTCGGACCTATAATACGCAGTATTTT
TRBV30,TRBD2,.,TRBJ2-5,CASEGSGDQETQYF,TGTGCCTCCGAGGGGAGCGGGGACCAAGAGACCCAGTACTTC
TRBV30,TRBD1,.,TRBJ1-5,CAWSRDRDNQPQHF,TGTGCCTGGTCCCGGGACAGGGACAATCAGCCCCAGCATTTT
TRBV5-8,.,.,TRBJ1-1,CASSLRVLHTEAFF,TGTGCCAGCAGCTTGAGGGTTCTCCACACTGAAGCTTTCTTT
TRBV2,TRBD2,few,TRBJ2-2,CASTGTSGGDGRTGELFF,TGTGCCAGCACCGGGACTAGCGGGGGGGACGGTCGCACCGGGGAGCTGTTTTTT
TRBV6-5,.,.,TRBJ1-2,CASLPDQGGYTF,TGTGCCAGCTTACCGGACCAGGGCGGCTACACCTTC
TRBV5-1,.,.,TRBJ2-1,CASSPTGGEQFF,TGCGCCAGCAGCCCAACCGGAGGTGAGCAGTTCTTC
TRBV9,TRBD2,.,TRBJ2-5,CASSAQRGQETQYF,TGTGCCAGCAGCGCACAGCGGGGGCAAGAGACCCAGTACTTC
TRBV13,TRBD1,.,TRBJ2-7,CASSYRTGGVSTYEQYF,TGTGCCAGCAGCTATAGGACAGGGGGCGTCTCCACCTACGAGCAGTACTTC
TRBV6-5,.,.,TRBJ1-2,CASRPRTANYGYTF,TGTGCCAGCAGGCCCAGGACAGCTAACTATGGCTACACCTTC
TRBV24-1,TRBD1,.,TRBJ1-4,CATDRGRVGDEKLFF,TGTGCCACCGACAGGGGGCGCGTGGGTGACGAAAAACTGTTTTTT
TRBV6-2/TRBV6-3,TRBD1,.,TRBJ2-7,CASSLTGVFDEQYF,TGTGCCAGCAGTCTCACAGGGGTATTCGACGAGCAGTACTTC
TRBV30,TRBD2,.,TRBJ2-3,CAWSRGGPDTQYF,TGTGCCTGGAGTCGGGGGGGGCCAGATACGCAGTATTTT
TRBV3-1/TRBV3-2,TRBD1,.,TRBJ2-1,CASSQGGTGSQNEQFF,TGTGCCAGCAGCCAAGGAGGGACAGGGTCTCAGAATGAGCAGTTCTTC
TRBV6-5,.,large,TRBJ1-1,CASTPLESREAFF,TGTGCCAGCACCCCCCTGGAGAGCCGCGAAGCTTTCTTT
TRBV7-9,.,few,TRBJ1-1,CASSFSGSYEAFF,TGTGCCAGCAGCTTCTCAGGGTCCTATGAAGCTTTCTTT
TRBV7-8,.,few,TRBJ2-2,CASSLATQGIGELFF,TGTGCCAGCAGCTTAGCGACACAGGGAATCGGGGAGCTGTTTTTT
TRBV11-3,.,.,TRBJ2-1,CASSQSSSYNEQFF,TGTGCCAGCAGCCAATCCAGCTCCTACAATGAGCAGTTCTTC
TRBV4-2,TRBD1,.,TRBJ2-1,CASSQKLGTGVDYEQFF,TGTGCCAGCAGCCAAAAACTTGGGACAGGGGTGGACTATGAGCAGTTCTTC
TRBV3-1/TRBV3-2,.,.,TRBJ1-1,CASSLIGGRGARGTEAFF,TGTGCCAGCAGCCTCATCGGGGGACGGGGGGCGCGGGGCACTGAAGCTTTCTTT
TRBV7-8,.,.,TRBJ2-1,CATKRGGIRDEQFF,TGTGCCACCAAAAGGGGGGGCATTCGGGATGAGCAGTTCTTC
TRBV7-6,.,.,TRBJ1-3,CASSLGARLVAGNTIYF,TGTGCCAGCAGCTTAGGGGCCAGGTTGGTGGCTGGAAACACCATATATTTT
TRBV5-1,.,.,TRBJ2-7,CASSNVQGREQYF,TGCGCCAGCAGCAACGTACAGGGCCGCGAGCAGTACTTC
TRBV3-1/TRBV3-2,.,.,TRBJ1-5,CASSQDTGYNQPQHF,TGTGCCAGCAGCCAAGATACAGGGTATAATCAGCCCCAGCATTTT
TRBV19,.,few,TRBJ1-2,CASMAPGGSYGYTF,TGTGCCAGTATGGCCCCCGGAGGGTCCTATGGCTACACCTTC
TRBV6-5,.,.,TRBJ1-2,CASSYSDRDGYTF,TGTGCCAGCAGTTACTCGGACCGAGATGGCTACACCTTC
TRBV14,.,.,TRBJ1-1,CASSQQGTTEAFF,TGTGCCAGCAGCCAACAAGGGACCACTGAAGCTTTCTTT
TRBV27,.,few,TRBJ2-7,CASMDSPYEQYF,TGTGCCAGCATGGACTCCCCCTACGAGCAGTACTTC
TRBV25-1,TRBD2,once,TRBJ2-3,CASSGQSGGATDTQYF,TGTGCCAGCAGTGGACAGAGCGGGGGGGCCACAGATACGCAGTATTTT
TRBV9,TRBD1,few,TRBJ2-4,CASSAGNRGLVNIQYF,TGTGCCAGCAGCGCCGGGAACAGGGGGCTGGTGAACATTCAGTACTTC
TRBV5-1,.,.,TRBJ1-2,CASSLLADNYGYTF,TGCGCCAGCAGCTTGCTCGCGGACAACTATGGCTACACCTTC
TRBV6-6,.,.,TRBJ1-2,CASSYSGQTLGYGYTF,TGTGCCAGCAGTTACTCCGGCCAGACCTTAGGCTATGGCTACACCTTC
TRBV9,TRBD1,.,TRBJ1-2,CASSGTGGNYGYTF,TGTGCCAGCAGCGGGACAGGGGGGAACTATGGCTACACCTTC
TRBV27,.,.,TRBJ1-5,CASSLFPSRVNQPQHF,TGTGCCAGCAGTTTATTCCCCAGCAGGGTAAATCAGCCCCAGCATTTT
TRBV27,.,.,TRBJ1-2,CASSSRGRGGDGYTF,TGTGCCAGCAGTTCGCGCGGACGAGGGGGTGATGGCTACACCTTC
TRBV7-9,.,.,TRBJ2-5,CASSLAQIEETQYF,TGTGCCAGCAGCTTAGCGCAGATCGAAGAGACCCAGTACTTC